Following are 3 T cell receptor beta chains from one sample sequenced in a study of OX40 agonist ivuxolimab in advanced cancers. This table comes from immunoSEQ multiplex PCR, and its TCRdb copy is limited to in-frame clones, with some not included. The sample carries around 69,000 clones, 70% to 90% recorded once. The sequences come from CD4+ or CD8+ T cells sorted from blood, collected in a trial of the OX40 agonist ivuxolimab. These receptors all stem from an adult with an advanced solid tumor such as melanoma, head and neck, liver or kidney cancer.

The chain links TRBV7-8 to TRBJ1-1; D might be TRBD1 (5 bases). The V gene lost 6 bases and the J gene lost 5 bases, with 10 bases spanning the gap. There are 12 residues in the CDR3. CDR1 is SGHVS and CDR2 is FQNEAQ in the germline V gene. The CDR3 coding sequence is TGTGCCAGCAGGGGGGGTCGAACTGAAGCTTTCTTT. This encodes CASRGGRTEAFF.

The chain joins TRBV25-1 to TRBJ2-1; TRBD1 is a possible D gene (5 bases). Per germline, CDR1 MGHDK and CDR2 SYGVNS. The CDR3 runs 16 residues. V lost 11 bases and J lost 3, with 23 bases in between. The CDR3 reads CAASRGGGAGYNEQFF. CDR3 DNA: TGTGCCGCTTCTAGGGGCGGCGGAGCAGGCTACAATGAGCAGTTCTTC.

The chain has TRBV5-4 and TRBJ2-7; D not resolved. From germline, CDR1 is SGHNT and CDR2 YYREEE (reference sequence). Trimming took 0 bases from V and 5 from J, leaving 12 bases between them. The CDR3 has 14 residues. DNA of the CDR3: TGTGCCAGCAGCTTGGTGTACACTGAAGACGAGCAGTACTTC. It encodes CASSLVYTEDEQYF.